These T cell receptor beta chains were read from a single sample in a study of T cells after yellow fever vaccination. TCRdb re-called the 5' RACE reads through MiXCR, storing one row per CDR3 protein. This repertoire shows 95,000 to 150,000 distinct CDR3 sequences, roughly 8.2% found once; its top ten account for 40%. This specimen consisted of CD8+ T cells sorted from PBMCs, obtained on the day of the yellow fever booster vaccination. The origin of the receptors is a young man who received the YFV17D yellow fever vaccine. The CDR3 runs from the conserved cysteine through the conserved F or W. A D gene is named only where the DNA matches it firmly. Some rows mark clone size as missing; the rest say once, few, many or name a class of expanded clone.

d_gene	len	v_gene	j_gene	abundance	CDR3nt	CDR3aa
TRBD1	17	TRBV4-1	TRBJ1-4	-	TGCGCCAGCAGCCAAGATGTCGCGGGACAGGTTAATGAAAAACTGTTTTTT	CASSQDVAGQVNEKLFF
-	15	TRBV5-1	TRBJ2-1	many	TGCGCCAGCAGCCAGACAGCCAGCTCCTACAATGAGCAGTTCTTC	CASSQTASSYNEQFF
TRBD2	15	TRBV25-1	TRBJ2-1	medium-sized	TGTGCCAGCAGTGAATTAGCGGGGGAGGTCAATGAGCAGTTCTTC	CASSELAGEVNEQFF
-	12	TRBV29-1	TRBJ2-7	many	TGCAGCGTCGGTGGACACCCTTACGAGCAGTACTTC	CSVGGHPYEQYF
TRBD1	16	TRBV7-2	TRBJ2-5	few	TGTGCCAGCAGCTTAGGGGGGACAGGGGAGGGCGAGACCCAGTACTTC	CASSLGGTGEGETQYF
TRBD2	16	TRBV20-1	TRBJ2-3	-	TGCAGTGCCCCTTGGCGCGGGGGGAAAAGCACAGATACGCAGTATTTT	CSAPWRGGKSTDTQYF
-	12	TRBV7-9	TRBJ1-2	-	TGTGCCAGCAGCTCGGACACCTATGGCTACACCTTC	CASSSDTYGYTF
-	15	TRBV4-3	TRBJ1-2	-	TGCGCCAGCAGCTCCCCCGGGTGGCTGGAAGATGGCTACACCTTC	CASSSPGWLEDGYTF
-	11	TRBV20-1	TRBJ1-2	-	TGCAGTGCTAGGCTGACGCAGGGCTACACCTTC	CSARLTQGYTF
TRBD1	16	TRBV5-1	TRBJ2-2	many	TGCGCCAGCAGCAGTATCCAGGGGGAGAGAACCGGGGAGCTGTTTTTT	CASSSIQGERTGELFF
TRBD1	13	TRBV9	TRBJ2-1	-	TGTGCCAGCGGCGGGACAGGGGTGAATGAGCAGTTCTTC	CASGGTGVNEQFF
-	14	TRBV7-9	TRBJ1-3	few	TGTGCCAGCAGCCCGACCCTCTCTGGAAACACCATATATTTT	CASSPTLSGNTIYF
-	12	TRBV5-6	TRBJ2-1	-	TGTGCCAGCAGCTGGGGGGGCGATGAGCAGTTCTTC	CASSWGGDEQFF
-	15	TRBV13	TRBJ2-1	many	TGTGCCAGCAGCTTAGGCGGGACTGACGAGGGTGAGCAGTTCTTC	CASSLGGTDEGEQFF
-	15	TRBV6-2/TRBV6-3	TRBJ2-2	many	TGTGCCAGCAGAGAGGGTAGGGAGGCCACCGGGGAGCTGTTTTTT	CASREGREATGELFF
TRBD2	16	TRBV3-1	TRBJ2-5	few	TGTGCCAGCAGCCCTCGGGGCGGGGGGCGCCAAGAGACCCAGTACTTC	CASSPRGGGRQETQYF
-	16	TRBV4-3	TRBJ2-6	-	TGCGCCAGCAGCCCTTACGGTGTCTCTGGGGCCAACGTCCTGACTTTC	CASSPYGVSGANVLTF
TRBD1	15	TRBV30	TRBJ1-5	few	TGTGCCTGGAGCGCCTGGGACAGGGGCAATCAGCCCCAGCATTTT	CAWSAWDRGNQPQHF
-	15	TRBV7-6	TRBJ2-5	few	TGTGCCAGCAGCTTAGAATCCCCATTCAAGGAGACCCAGTACTTC	CASSLESPFKETQYF
-	11	TRBV29-1	TRBJ1-4	-	TGCAGCGTAGGACTGAGAGAAAAACTGTTTTTT	CSVGLREKLFF
-	14	TRBV6-4	TRBJ1-1	many	TGTGCCAGCAGTGAAGGGGGGGAGGACACTGAAGCTTTCTTT	CASSEGGEDTEAFF
-	13	TRBV29-1	TRBJ2-3	many	TGCAGCGTTGAAAAGGGGCGATTAGATACGCAGTATTTT	CSVEKGRLDTQYF
-	15	TRBV5-5	TRBJ1-1	many	TGTGCCAGCAGTTATGGCCCGACTGGGGGCACTGAAGCTTTCTTT	CASSYGPTGGTEAFF
-	14	TRBV20-1	TRBJ1-5	many	TGCAGTGCTAGACACGGTTTCAGCAATCAGCCCCAGCATTTT	CSARHGFSNQPQHF
-	12	TRBV7-2	TRBJ1-1	-	TGTGCCGGGTCAGGGACCAAAACTGAAGCTTTCTTT	CAGSGTKTEAFF
-	14	TRBV5-1	TRBJ2-4	many	TGCGCCAGCAGCTTGACGTTCAGTAAAAACATTCAGTACTTC	CASSLTFSKNIQYF
TRBD1	16	TRBV4-1	TRBJ2-7	many	TGCGCCAGCAGCCAAGTTTGGCTGGACAGGTCCTACGAGCAGTACTTC	CASSQVWLDRSYEQYF
-	11	TRBV7-9	TRBJ2-1	-	TGTGCGACCGACGTAGGGCTTGAGCAGTTCTTC	CATDVGLEQFF
-	14	TRBV6-5	TRBJ1-2	-	TGTGCCAGCAGCCAAGACCTCAGTCTCTATGGCTACACCTTC	CASSQDLSLYGYTF
-	18	TRBV29-1	TRBJ1-1	few	TGCAGCGTTGATTCAGCCCTCTTTGCCAACGTGGGGAACACTGAAGCTTTCTTT	CSVDSALFANVGNTEAFF
-	17	TRBV11-2	TRBJ2-1	-	TGTGCCAGCAGCGATACAATATACACACGGACTCTTAATGAGCAGTTCTTC	CASSDTIYTRTLNEQFF
-	15	TRBV3-1	TRBJ1-5	-	TGTGCCAGCAGCCAAGATCCGCAGAGGGGCCAGCCCCAGCATTTT	CASSQDPQRGQPQHF
-	14	TRBV7-9	TRBJ1-2	few	TGTGCCAGCAGCTCGACAGGTACTAACTATGGCTACACCTTC	CASSSTGTNYGYTF
-	15	TRBV6-2/TRBV6-3	TRBJ2-5	-	TGTGCCAGCAGCGAAGCACAGGGTTACCAAGAGACCCAGTACTTC	CASSEAQGYQETQYF